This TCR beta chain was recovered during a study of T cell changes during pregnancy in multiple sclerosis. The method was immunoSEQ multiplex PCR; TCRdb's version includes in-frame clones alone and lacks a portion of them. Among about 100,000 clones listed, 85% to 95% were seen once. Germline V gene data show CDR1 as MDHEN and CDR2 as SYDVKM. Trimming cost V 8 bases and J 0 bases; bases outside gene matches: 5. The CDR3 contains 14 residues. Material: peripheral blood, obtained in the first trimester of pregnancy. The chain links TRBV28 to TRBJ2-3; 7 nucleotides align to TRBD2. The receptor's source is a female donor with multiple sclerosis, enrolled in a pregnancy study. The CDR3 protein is CASGGSGSTDTQYF. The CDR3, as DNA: TGTGCCAGCGGCGGGAGCGGGAGCACAGATACGCAGTATTTT.